Each of the 5 T cell receptor beta chains below was sequenced from the same sample in a study of memory CD4+ T cells and cytomegalovirus serostatus. Repertoires were generated with immunoSEQ multiplex PCR, while TCRdb's copy carries only in-frame clones and drops some. The sample carries approximately 40,000 clones, 76% recorded once. Single viable CD3+CD4+CD8-CD45RO+ cells were sorted as the memory CD4+ T cells. The sample taken for sequencing was memory CD4+ T cells from blood. The source of these receptors is an adult in good health and CMV-seronegative.

The chain is built from TRBV11-3 and TRBJ2-1, with 14 bases identical to TRBD2. V shed 1 base, J shed 9 bases, and the junction held 2 bases outside the gene matches. Germline values: CDR1 SGHNT, CDR2 YENEEA. The CDR3 extends over 15 amino acids. CDR3 region: CASSLGLAGGLEQFF. The DNA of the CDR3 is TGTGCCAGCAGCTTAGGACTAGCGGGGGGGCTTGAGCAGTTCTTC.

The genes are TRBV28 and TRBJ1-2, with D unclear. V shed 7 bases and J shed 0 bases, with 6 bases lying between them. CDR1 and CDR2 from the germline V gene are MDHEN and SYDVKM. This CDR3 region has 12 residues. In DNA form, the CDR3 reads TGTGCCAGCACGAGGTCTAACTATGGCTACACCTTC. It specifies CASTRSNYGYTF.

The J gene is TRBJ1-4, the V gene TRBV9, with D hard to call. Looked up from germline, CDR1 is SGDLS and CDR2 is YYNGEE. This CDR3 has 13 amino acids. Deletions cut 0 bases from V and 0 bases from J, with 0 bases between. CDR3 amino acids: CASSVATNEKLFF. As DNA, the CDR3 is TGTGCCAGCAGCGTAGCAACTAATGAAAAACTGTTTTTT.

This clone showed up just a few times. This chain links TRBV7-9 with TRBJ1-2, with 9 positions matching TRBD1. The CDR3 spans 17 residues. In germline, CDR1 is SEHNR, CDR2 FQNEAQ (reference sequence). Trimming took 3 bases from V and 3 from J; bases not matched to a gene: 11. The DNA for the CDR3 is TGTGCCAGCAGCTTTAACTCCCCGGGACAGGGCGACTATGGCTACACCTTC. It specifies CASSFNSPGQGDYGYTF.

The chain couples TRBV5-4 to TRBJ2-5; D may correspond to TRBD1 or TRBD2 (6 bases each). The CDR3 length is 17 residues. The germline V gene encodes CDR1 SGHNT and CDR2 YYREEE (reference sequence). V was cut by 4 bases and J by 4 bases, with 23 bases left in between. The CDR3 bases are TGTGCCAGCAGCCCCCGATACGTGGGGGGCGTAGGAGAGACCCAGTACTTC. It yields the protein CASSPRYVGGVGETQYF.